This is a list of T cell receptor beta chains from one sample in a study of blood T cells in healthy people across ages. TCRdb independently ran MiXCR on the 5' RACE reads; one entry per CDR3 protein. The repertoire holds hundreds of thousands of distinct CDR3 sequences, more than 20% seen once, with under 10% in the top ten. This sample was shared with a second study, whose subject was T cells of mothers and their children.

Sequenced material: blood. All receptors come from a boy between 10 and 17 years old in good health. CDR3s include the opening cysteine and the closing phenylalanine or tryptophan. The order of the fields is clone size, D gene, V gene, J gene, CDR3 protein, CDR3 DNA. A D gene is named only where the DNA matches it firmly. A row's size may be missing; if present it is once, few, many or a size class.

>many|NA|TRBV9|TRBJ2-1
CASSVGVGNEQFF
TGTGCCAGCAGCGTAGGTGTGGGCAATGAGCAGTTCTTC
>NA|TRBD1|TRBV6-2/TRBV6-3|TRBJ1-2
CASRGQLFYGYPF
TGTGCCAGCAGGGGACAGTTGTTCTATGGCTACCCCTTC
>NA|NA|TRBV6-6|TRBJ2-5
CASSYGGEGEETQYF
TGTGCCAGCAGTTACGGCGGAGAGGGCGAAGAGACCCAGTACTTC
>once|NA|TRBV4-3|TRBJ1-3
CASSQEWANGNTIYF
TGCGCCAGCAGCCAAGAATGGGCAAATGGAAACACCATATATTTT
>NA|TRBD2|TRBV3-1|TRBJ2-7
CASSQLASGISYEQYF
TGTGCCAGCAGCCAACTAGCTAGCGGGATATCCTACGAGCAGTACTTC
>NA|TRBD2|TRBV28|TRBJ2-7
CASSWPRTSSGRGDEQYF
TGTGCCAGCAGTTGGCCGAGGACGTCAAGCGGGAGGGGAGACGAGCAGTACTTC
>NA|TRBD2|TRBV7-2|TRBJ2-3
CASSLYQRGNTDTQYF
TGTGCCAGCAGCTTATACCAGCGGGGGAACACAGATACGCAGTATTTT
>NA|TRBD2|TRBV3-1|TRBJ2-7
CASSGGLASPREQYF
TGTGCCAGCAGCGGCGGACTAGCGAGCCCCCGCGAGCAGTACTTC
>NA|NA|TRBV5-4|TRBJ2-2
CASSWDGSGELFF
TGTGCCAGCAGCTGGGATGGGAGCGGGGAGCTGTTTTTT
>few|TRBD1|TRBV7-9|TRBJ1-4
CASSATGGKPEKLFF
TGTGCCAGCAGCGCGACAGGGGGCAAACCTGAAAAACTGTTTTTT
>NA|NA|TRBV10-3|TRBJ1-5
CAISESRDLNQPQHF
TGTGCCATCAGTGAGTCACGGGATTTGAATCAGCCCCAGCATTTT
>few|TRBD1|TRBV29-1|TRBJ2-7
CSVQGAGEQYF
TGCAGTGTCCAGGGGGCGGGCGAGCAGTACTTC
>few|NA|TRBV10-3|TRBJ2-3
CAISELDRLQGDTQYF
TGTGCCATCAGTGAGCTTGACAGACTGCAGGGGGATACGCAGTATTTT
>NA|NA|TRBV4-2|TRBJ2-7
CASSQENLSYEQYF
TGTGCCAGCAGCCAAGAAAACCTTTCCTACGAGCAGTACTTC
>NA|NA|TRBV4-1|TRBJ2-7
CASSPEDRTYEQYF
TGCGCCAGCAGCCCAGAGGACAGAACCTACGAGCAGTACTTC
>few|NA|TRBV6-1|TRBJ2-7
CASSERGYEQYF
TGTGCCAGCAGTGAACGCGGCTACGAGCAGTACTTC
>NA|TRBD2|TRBV12-5|TRBJ2-3
CASQEPWASGVYVADTQYF
TGTGCTAGTCAAGAGCCTTGGGCTAGCGGGGTATATGTAGCAGATACGCAGTATTTT
>NA|TRBD2|TRBV4-2|TRBJ2-1
CASSQVLAGGPLGNEQFF
TGTGCCAGCAGCCAAGTTCTAGCGGGGGGGCCGTTAGGGAATGAGCAGTTCTTC
>few|NA|TRBV24-1|TRBJ2-3
CATRDGSTDTQYF
TGTGCCACCCGGGACGGAAGCACAGATACGCAGTATTTT
>NA|NA|TRBV27|TRBJ1-2
CASRRDGAYGYTF
TGTGCCAGCCGTCGGGACGGCGCCTATGGCTACACCTTC
>NA|NA|TRBV6-2/TRBV6-3|TRBJ2-1
CASSYPNSRGNEQFF
TGTGCCAGCAGTTACCCCAATTCTAGGGGGAATGAGCAGTTCTTC
>few|NA|TRBV5-1|TRBJ2-3
CASSDYRLDTQYF
TGCGCCAGCAGTGACTATCGTTTAGATACGCAGTATTTT
>few|NA|TRBV7-3|TRBJ2-1
CASSLMGFSYNEQFF
TGTGCCAGCAGCTTAATGGGGTTTTCCTACAATGAGCAGTTCTTC
>NA|NA|TRBV2|TRBJ1-2
CASSGTSLSDGYTF
TGTGCCAGCAGTGGGACCTCCCTAAGCGATGGCTACACCTTC
>NA|NA|TRBV20-1|TRBJ2-3
CSARVMAGGAPDTQYF
TGCAGTGCTAGAGTTATGGCAGGGGGGGCCCCAGATACGCAGTATTTT
>NA|NA|TRBV29-1|TRBJ2-7
CSAGQGTYEQYF
TGCAGCGCGGGGCAGGGAACCTACGAGCAGTACTTC
>few|NA|TRBV6-5|TRBJ2-5
CASSYTAGTAETQYF
TGTGCCAGCAGTTACACTGCCGGAACTGCAGAGACCCAGTACTTC
>few|TRBD1|TRBV19|TRBJ1-2
CATKGQGDWGYTF
TGTGCCACCAAGGGACAGGGTGATTGGGGCTACACCTTC
>NA|NA|TRBV6-2/TRBV6-3|TRBJ2-1
CASSYVGSTYNEQFF
TGTGCCAGCAGTTACGTTGGGAGCACCTACAATGAGCAGTTCTTC
>few|NA|TRBV6-5|TRBJ2-2
CASKEQGTGELFF
TGTGCCAGCAAAGAACAGGGCACCGGGGAGCTGTTTTTT
>NA|TRBD2|TRBV5-1|TRBJ2-2
CASSFLAGVAGELFF
TGCGCCAGCAGCTTTTTAGCGGGAGTTGCCGGGGAGCTGTTTTTT
>NA|NA|TRBV11-2|TRBJ2-6
CASSLGIGGANVLTF
TGTGCCAGCAGCTTAGGGATTGGTGGGGCCAACGTCCTGACTTTC
>NA|TRBD2|TRBV10-3|TRBJ2-7
CAISEPSVLAGAYEQYF
TGTGCCATCAGTGAGCCCTCGGTGCTAGCGGGAGCCTACGAGCAGTACTTC
>few|TRBD2|TRBV5-6|TRBJ2-4
CASSAGLAQEYF
TGTGCCAGCAGCGCGGGACTAGCGCAAGAGTACTTC